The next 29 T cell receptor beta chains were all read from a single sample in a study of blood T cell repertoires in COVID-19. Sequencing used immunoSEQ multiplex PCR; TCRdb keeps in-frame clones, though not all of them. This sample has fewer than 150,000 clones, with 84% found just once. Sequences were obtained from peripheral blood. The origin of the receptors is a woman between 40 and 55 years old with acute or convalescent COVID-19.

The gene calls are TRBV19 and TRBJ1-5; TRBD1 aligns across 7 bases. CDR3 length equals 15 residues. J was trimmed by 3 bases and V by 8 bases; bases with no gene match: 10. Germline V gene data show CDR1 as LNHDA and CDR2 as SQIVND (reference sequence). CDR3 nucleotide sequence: TGTGCCAGTCAAACTCAAGACAGGGCCAATCAGCCCCAGCATTTT. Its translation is CASQTQDRANQPQHF.

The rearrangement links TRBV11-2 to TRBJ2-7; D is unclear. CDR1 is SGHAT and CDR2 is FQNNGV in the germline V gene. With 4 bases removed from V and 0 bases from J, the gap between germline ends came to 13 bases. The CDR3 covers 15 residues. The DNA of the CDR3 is TGTGCCAGCAGCTCCAACCCTGGCGGCTCCTACGAGCAGTACTTC. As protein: CASSSNPGGSYEQYF.

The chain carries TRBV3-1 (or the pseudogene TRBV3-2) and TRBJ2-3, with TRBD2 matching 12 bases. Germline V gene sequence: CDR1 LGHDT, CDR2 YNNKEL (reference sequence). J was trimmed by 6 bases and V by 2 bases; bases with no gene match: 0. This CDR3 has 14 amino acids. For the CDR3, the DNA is TGTGCCAGCAGCCAACTAGCGGGGGGGGATACGCAGTATTTT. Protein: CASSQLAGGDTQYF.

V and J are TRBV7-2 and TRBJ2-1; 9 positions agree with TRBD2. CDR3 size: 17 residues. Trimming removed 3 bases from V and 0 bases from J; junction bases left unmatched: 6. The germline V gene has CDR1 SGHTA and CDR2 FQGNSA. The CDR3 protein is CASSFRLAVSSYNEQFF. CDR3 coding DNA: TGTGCCAGCAGCTTTCGACTAGCGGTTAGCTCCTACAATGAGCAGTTCTTC.

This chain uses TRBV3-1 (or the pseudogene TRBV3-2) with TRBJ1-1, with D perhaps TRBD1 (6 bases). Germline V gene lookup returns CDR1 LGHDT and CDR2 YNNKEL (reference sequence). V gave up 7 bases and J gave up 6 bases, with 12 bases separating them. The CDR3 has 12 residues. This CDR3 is CASTRRGSEAFF. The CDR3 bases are TGTGCCAGCACCCGCAGGGGTTCTGAAGCTTTCTTT.

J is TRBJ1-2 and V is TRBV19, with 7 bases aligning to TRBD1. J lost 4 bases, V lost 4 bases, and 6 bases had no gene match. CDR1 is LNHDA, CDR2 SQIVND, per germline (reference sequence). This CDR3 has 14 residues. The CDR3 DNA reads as TGTGCCAGTAGTAAGGGACAGCTGGGCTATGGCTACACCTTC. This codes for CASSKGQLGYGYTF.

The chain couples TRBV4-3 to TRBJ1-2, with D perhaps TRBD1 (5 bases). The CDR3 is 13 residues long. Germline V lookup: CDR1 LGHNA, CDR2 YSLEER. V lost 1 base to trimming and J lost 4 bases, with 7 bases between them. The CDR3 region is CASSQVGVYGYTF. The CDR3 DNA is TGCGCCAGCAGCCAAGTAGGGGTCTATGGCTACACCTTC.

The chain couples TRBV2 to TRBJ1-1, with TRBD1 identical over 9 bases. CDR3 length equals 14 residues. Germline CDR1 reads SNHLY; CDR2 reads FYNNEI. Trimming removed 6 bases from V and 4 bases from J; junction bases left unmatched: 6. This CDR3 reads CASRAQGASTEAFF. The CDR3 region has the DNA TGTGCCAGCAGAGCACAGGGGGCAAGCACTGAAGCTTTCTTT. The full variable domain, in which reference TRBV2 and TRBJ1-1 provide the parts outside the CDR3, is EPEVTQTPSHQVTQMGQEVILRCVPISNHLYFYWYRQILGQKVEFLVSFYNNEISEKSEIFDDQFSVERPDGSNFTLKIRSTKLEDSAMYFCASRAQGASTEAFFGQGTRLTVV.

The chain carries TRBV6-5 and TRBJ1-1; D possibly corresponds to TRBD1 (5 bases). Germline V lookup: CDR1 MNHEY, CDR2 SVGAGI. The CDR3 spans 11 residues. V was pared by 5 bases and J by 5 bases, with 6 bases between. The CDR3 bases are TGTGCCAGCAGTCGACAGACTGAAGCTTTCTTT. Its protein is CASSRQTEAFF.

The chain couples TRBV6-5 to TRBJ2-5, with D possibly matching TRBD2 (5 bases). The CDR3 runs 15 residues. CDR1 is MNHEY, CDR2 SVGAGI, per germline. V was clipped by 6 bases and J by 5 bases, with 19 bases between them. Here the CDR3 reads CASRGSLSQIETQYF. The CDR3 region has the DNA TGTGCCAGCAGGGGGAGCCTCAGCCAAATTGAGACCCAGTACTTC.

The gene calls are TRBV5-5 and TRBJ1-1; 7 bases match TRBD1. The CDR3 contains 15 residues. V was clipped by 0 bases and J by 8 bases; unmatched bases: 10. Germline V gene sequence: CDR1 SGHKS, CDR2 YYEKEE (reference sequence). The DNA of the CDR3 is TGTGCCAGCAGCTTGGCCGTTTCCAGGGGGGTCGAAGCTTTCTTT. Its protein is CASSLAVSRGVEAFF. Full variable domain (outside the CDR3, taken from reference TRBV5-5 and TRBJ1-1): DAGVTQSPTHLIKTRGQQVTLRCSPISGHKSVSWYQQVLGQGPQFIFQYYEKEERGRGNFPDRFSARQFPNYSSELNVNALLLGDSALYLCASSLAVSRGVEAFFGQGTRLTVV.

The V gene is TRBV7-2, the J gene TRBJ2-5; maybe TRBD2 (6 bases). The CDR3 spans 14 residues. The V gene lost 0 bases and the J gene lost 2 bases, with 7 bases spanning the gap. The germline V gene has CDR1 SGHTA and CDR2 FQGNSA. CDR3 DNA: TGTGCCAGCAGCTTAGCCGGGACTCAAGAGACCCAGTACTTC. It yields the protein CASSLAGTQETQYF.

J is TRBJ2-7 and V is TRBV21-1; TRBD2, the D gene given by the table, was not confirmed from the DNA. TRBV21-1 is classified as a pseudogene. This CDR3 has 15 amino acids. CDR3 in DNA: TGTGCCAGCAACTCAGAAAGGGGACTTCCTAACGAGCAGTACTTC. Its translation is CASNSERGLPNEQYF.

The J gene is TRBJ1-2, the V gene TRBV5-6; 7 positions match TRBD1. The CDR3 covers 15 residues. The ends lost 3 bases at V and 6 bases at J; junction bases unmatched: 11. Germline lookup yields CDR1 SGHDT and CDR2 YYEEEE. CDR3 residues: CASSYLNRDRHGYTF. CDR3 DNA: TGTGCCAGCAGCTACTTGAACCGGGACAGACATGGCTACACCTTC.

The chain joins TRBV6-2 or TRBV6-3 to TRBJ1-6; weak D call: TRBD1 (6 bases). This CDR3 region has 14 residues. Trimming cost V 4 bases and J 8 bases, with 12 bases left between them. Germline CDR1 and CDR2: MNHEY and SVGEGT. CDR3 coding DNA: TGTGCCAGCAGTTCTCCGGGACACTATTCACCCCTCCACTTT. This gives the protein CASSSPGHYSPLHF.

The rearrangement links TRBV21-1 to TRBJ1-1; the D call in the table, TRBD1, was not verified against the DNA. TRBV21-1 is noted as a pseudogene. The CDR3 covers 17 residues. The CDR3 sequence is CASSRGDRDKRWTEAFF. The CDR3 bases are TGTGCCAGCAGCAGGGGGGACAGGGATAAACGGTGGACTGAAGCTTTCTTT.

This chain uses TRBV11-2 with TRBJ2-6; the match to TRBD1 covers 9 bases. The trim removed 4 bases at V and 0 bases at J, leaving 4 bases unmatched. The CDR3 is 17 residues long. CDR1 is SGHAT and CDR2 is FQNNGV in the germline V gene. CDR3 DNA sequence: TGTGCCAGCAGCTACTCGACAGGGGGCTCTGGGGCCAACGTCCTGACTTTC. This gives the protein CASSYSTGGSGANVLTF.

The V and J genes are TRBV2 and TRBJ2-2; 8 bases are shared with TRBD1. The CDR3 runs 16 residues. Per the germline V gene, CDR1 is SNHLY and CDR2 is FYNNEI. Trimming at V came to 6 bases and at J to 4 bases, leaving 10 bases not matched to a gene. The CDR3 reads CASSLRRGQGTGELFF. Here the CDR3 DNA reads TGTGCCAGCAGCTTACGCAGGGGGCAGGGCACCGGGGAGCTGTTTTTT.

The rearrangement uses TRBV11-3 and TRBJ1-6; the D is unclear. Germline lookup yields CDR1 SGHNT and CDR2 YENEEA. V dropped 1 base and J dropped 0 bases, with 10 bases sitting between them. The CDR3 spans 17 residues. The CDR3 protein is CASSLALRSSYNSPLHF. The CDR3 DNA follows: TGTGCCAGCAGCTTAGCCCTGAGGAGCTCCTATAATTCACCCCTCCACTTT.

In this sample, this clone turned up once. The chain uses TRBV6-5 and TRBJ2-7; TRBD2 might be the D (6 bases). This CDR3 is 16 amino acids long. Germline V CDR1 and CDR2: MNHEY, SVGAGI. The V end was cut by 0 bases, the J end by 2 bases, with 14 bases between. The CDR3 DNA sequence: TGTGCCAGCAGTTACTCTCTCGGCGGGGACCCCTACGAGCAGTACTTC. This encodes CASSYSLGGDPYEQYF.

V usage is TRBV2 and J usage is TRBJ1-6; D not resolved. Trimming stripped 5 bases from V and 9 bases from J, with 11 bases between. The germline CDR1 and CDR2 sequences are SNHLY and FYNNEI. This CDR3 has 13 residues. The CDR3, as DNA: TGTGCCAGCAGTTTTTTCCCCGGTTCACCCCTCCACTTT. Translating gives CASSFFPGSPLHF.

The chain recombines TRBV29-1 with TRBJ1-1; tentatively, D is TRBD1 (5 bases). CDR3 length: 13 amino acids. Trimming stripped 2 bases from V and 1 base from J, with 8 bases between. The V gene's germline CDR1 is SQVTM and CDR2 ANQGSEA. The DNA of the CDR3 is TGCAGCGTTGAAAGGACAAAGAACACTGAAGCTTTCTTT. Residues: CSVERTKNTEAFF.

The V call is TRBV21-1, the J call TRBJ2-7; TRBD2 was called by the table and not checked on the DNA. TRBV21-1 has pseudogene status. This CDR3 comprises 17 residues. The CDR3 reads CASGPSKGLAGGYEQYF. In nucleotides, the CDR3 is TGTGCCAGCGGACCCAGTAAGGGACTAGCGGGGGGCTACGAGCAGTACTTC.

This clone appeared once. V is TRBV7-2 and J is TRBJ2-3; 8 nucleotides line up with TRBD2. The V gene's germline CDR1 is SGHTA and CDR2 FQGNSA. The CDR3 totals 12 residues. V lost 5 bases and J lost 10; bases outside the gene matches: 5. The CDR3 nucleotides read TGTGCCAGCAGCCTGACTAGCGCGGCGCAGTATTTT. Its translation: CASSLTSAAQYF.

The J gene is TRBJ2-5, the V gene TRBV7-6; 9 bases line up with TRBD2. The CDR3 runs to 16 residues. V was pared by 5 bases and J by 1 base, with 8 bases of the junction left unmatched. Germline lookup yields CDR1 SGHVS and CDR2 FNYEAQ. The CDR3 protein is CASSGTSHVPQETQYF. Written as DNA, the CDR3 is TGTGCCAGCAGCGGGACTAGCCACGTCCCCCAAGAGACCCAGTACTTC.

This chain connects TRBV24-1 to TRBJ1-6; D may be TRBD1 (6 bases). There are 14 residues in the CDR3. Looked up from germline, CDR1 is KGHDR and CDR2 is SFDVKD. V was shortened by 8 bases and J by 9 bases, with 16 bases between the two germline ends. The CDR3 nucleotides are TGTGCCACCAACATGCGGGGGCTTAGTTCACCCCTCCACTTT. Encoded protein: CATNMRGLSSPLHF.

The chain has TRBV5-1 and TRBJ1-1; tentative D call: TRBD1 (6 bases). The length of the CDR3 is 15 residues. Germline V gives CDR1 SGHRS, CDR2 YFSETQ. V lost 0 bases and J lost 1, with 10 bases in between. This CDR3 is CASSLAGQTNTEAFF. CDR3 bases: TGCGCCAGCAGCTTGGCCGGACAGACGAACACTGAAGCTTTCTTT. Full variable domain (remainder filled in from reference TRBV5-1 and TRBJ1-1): KAGVTQTPRYLIKTRGQQVTLSCSPISGHRSVSWYQQTPGQGLQFLFEYFSETQRNKGNFPGRFSGRQFSNSRSEMNVSTLELGDSALYLCASSLAGQTNTEAFFGQGTRLTVV.

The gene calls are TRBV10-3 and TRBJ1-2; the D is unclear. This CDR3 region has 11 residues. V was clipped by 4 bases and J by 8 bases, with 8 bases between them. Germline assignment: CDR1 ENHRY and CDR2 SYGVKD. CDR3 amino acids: CAISADLGYTF. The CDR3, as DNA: TGTGCCATCAGTGCCGACTTGGGCTACACCTTC.

In DNA, the CDR3 is TGTGCCAGCAGCCCCCGAACACCGGGACAGGGGGCCACTGAAGCTTTCTTT. Amino acids: CASSPRTPGQGATEAFF. J is TRBJ1-1 and V is TRBV3-1 (or the pseudogene TRBV3-2); 12 nucleotides line up with TRBD1. This CDR3 contains 17 residues. Trimming removed 4 bases from V and 4 bases from J; junction bases left unmatched: 10. Germline CDR1 and CDR2: LGHDT and YNNKEL (reference sequence).